This passage covers 32 T cell receptor beta chains from one sample sequenced in a study of blood T cell repertoires in COVID-19. Using immunoSEQ multiplex PCR, the repertoire was profiled, and TCRdb retains in-frame clones only, with some absent. Of over 200,000 clones in the sample, roughly nine tenths were seen once. The specimen sequenced was peripheral blood. These receptor sequences come from a man in his fifties or sixties with COVID-19, enrolled during active disease.

The chain recombines TRBV6-4 with TRBJ2-2; D remains ambiguous. CDR1 and CDR2 from the germline V gene are MRHNA and SNTAGT. This CDR3 comprises 13 residues. Trimming shortened V by 6 bases and J by 6 bases, and 11 bases separated the two germline ends. The CDR3, as DNA: TGTGCCAGCAGCGCTCCGCCGGCCGGGGAGCTGTTTTTT. This encodes CASSAPPAGELFF.

The J gene is TRBJ1-5, the V gene TRBV6-6; possibly TRBD1 for D (5 bases). The CDR3 is made up of 14 amino acids. Germline V gene sequence: CDR1 MNHNY, CDR2 SVGAGI (reference sequence). Trimming left V 0 bases short and J 4 bases short, with 7 bases between. The CDR3: CASSYSGENQPQHF. The CDR3 DNA reads as TGTGCCAGCAGTTACTCAGGGGAAAATCAGCCCCAGCATTTT.

The genes are TRBV3-1 (or the pseudogene TRBV3-2) and TRBJ2-7; 7 bases fit TRBD2. The CDR3 is 13 residues long. The trim removed 1 base at V and 6 bases at J, leaving 3 bases unmatched. Per germline, CDR1 LGHDT and CDR2 YNNKEL (reference sequence). The CDR3 DNA follows: TGTGCCAGCAGCCAAGTGGGGGGGACCGAGCAGTACTTC. Its protein is CASSQVGGTEQYF.

The chain has TRBV7-3 and TRBJ2-2; D might be TRBD1 (6 bases). Germline loops: CDR1 SGHTA, CDR2 FQGTGA. V shed 5 bases and J shed 4 bases, with 14 bases lying between them. The CDR3 is 15 amino acids. CDR3 nucleotide sequence: TGTGCCAGCAGCAACAGGGCGTTCGGCACCGGGGAGCTGTTTTTT. Encoded protein: CASSNRAFGTGELFF.

This chain connects TRBV11-3 to TRBJ2-2, with D maybe TRBD2 (6 bases). Per the germline V gene, CDR1 is SGHNT and CDR2 is YENEEA. The CDR3 runs 16 residues. V was cut by 3 bases and J by 3 bases, with 14 bases left in between. In nucleotides, the CDR3 is TGTGCCAGCAGCTTCGGAGGGGCCCAATACACCGGGGAGCTGTTTTTT. Its protein is CASSFGGAQYTGELFF.

As to this clone: Other DNA sequences of this sample code for an identical CDR3. V and J are TRBV7-9 and TRBJ1-1; 10 nucleotides align to TRBD1. The CDR3 contains 14 residues. The germline CDR1 and CDR2 sequences are SEHNR and FQNEAQ (reference sequence). Unmatched junction bases numbered 4, after V lost 5 bases and J lost 4 bases. The CDR3 reads CASSDRQGATEAFF. The CDR3 DNA reads TGTGCCAGCAGCGACAGACAGGGGGCCACTGAAGCTTTCTTT. The whole variable domain, remainder taken from reference TRBV7-9 and TRBJ1-1, is DTGVSQNPRHKITKRGQNVTFRCDPISEHNRLYWYRQTLGQGPEFLTYFQNEAQLEKSRLLSDRFSAERPKGSFSTLEIQRTEQGDSAMYLCASSDRQGATEAFFGQGTRLTVV.

This clone came up a few times. The J gene is TRBJ2-7, the V gene TRBV28; TRBD2 matches at 9 bases. The CDR3 loop spans 12 amino acids. V was clipped by 6 bases and J by 11 bases; unmatched bases: 8. Germline V CDR1 and CDR2: MDHEN, SYDVKM. The CDR3 DNA is TGTGCCAGCAGGCTCGCGGGGGGGGTCGAGTACTTC. Amino acids: CASRLAGGVEYF.

CDR3 protein: CASSWRRTGGHQPQHF. For the CDR3, the DNA is TGTGCCAGCAGTTGGAGGCGGACAGGGGGCCATCAGCCCCAGCATTTT. The chain employs TRBV27 and TRBJ1-5; 11 positions agree with TRBD1. Trimming took 4 bases from V and 5 from J; bases not matched to a gene: 7. CDR1 is MNHEY, CDR2 SMNVEV, per germline (reference sequence). CDR3 length: 16 amino acids.

This chain joins TRBV7-9 and TRBJ2-4; no clear D gene. CDR1 is SEHNR and CDR2 is FQNEAQ in the germline V gene (reference sequence). V dropped 5 bases and J dropped 9 bases, with 11 bases sitting between them. The CDR3 is made up of 12 amino acids. CDR3 region: CASSPPTVIQYF. CDR3 DNA: TGTGCCAGCAGCCCACCGACTGTCATTCAGTACTTC.

This clone was seen a few times. CDR3: CASSRDITKAFF. CDR3 bases: TGTGCCAGCAGCCGGGACATCACGAAAGCTTTCTTT. The chain joins TRBV7-9 to TRBJ1-1; tentatively, D is TRBD1 (6 bases). CDR3 length: 12 residues. V was pared by 5 bases and J by 9 bases, with 13 bases between. The V gene's germline CDR1 is SEHNR and CDR2 FQNEAQ (reference sequence).

The chain is built from TRBV5-1 and TRBJ2-7, with D possibly matching TRBD2 (6 bases). Trimming removed 4 bases at V and 1 base at J, with 9 bases between. The CDR3 length is 13 residues. CDR1 and CDR2 from the germline V gene are SGHRS and YFSETQ. The CDR3 nucleotides are TGCGCCAGCAGCCCTAGCGCATCCTACGAGCAGTACTTC. Amino acids: CASSPSASYEQYF.

The rearrangement joins TRBV2 to TRBJ1-2, with 7 positions matching TRBD1. CDR3 size: 14 residues. Germline loops: CDR1 SNHLY, CDR2 FYNNEI. J lost 9 bases, V lost 7 bases, and 14 bases had no gene match. CDR3 sequence reads: CASTAPGQSFRYTF. In DNA, the CDR3 is TGTGCCAGCACTGCCCCGGGACAGTCTTTTCGCTACACCTTC.

This chain uses TRBV5-5 with TRBJ1-5; 9 bases match TRBD1. After removal of 4 bases from V and 4 bases from J, the junction contained 3 bases not matched to a gene. This CDR3 has 14 amino acids. Germline CDR1 is SGHKS and CDR2 is YYEKEE (reference sequence). The CDR3 loop is CASSPTGGNQPQHF. CDR3 coding DNA: TGTGCCAGCAGCCCGACAGGGGGGAATCAGCCCCAGCATTTT.

The chain uses TRBV2 and TRBJ1-2, with 11 bases identical to TRBD1. Trimming took 5 bases from V and 6 from J; bases not matched to a gene: 11. The germline gives CDR1 SNHLY, CDR2 FYNNEI. This CDR3 spans 16 amino acids. In DNA, the CDR3 is TGTGCCAGCAGTCTCACCTCGGACAGGGGGCGCGATGGCTACACCTTC. Protein sequence: CASSLTSDRGRDGYTF.

V gene TRBV6-1 combines with J gene TRBJ1-3, with 7 bases aligning to TRBD1. The V gene's germline CDR1 is MNHNS and CDR2 SASEGT. Trimming cost V 3 bases and J 0 bases; bases outside gene matches: 2. CDR3 size: 15 residues. CDR3 loop: CASSEGQHSGNTIYF. The CDR3 nucleotides are TGTGCCAGCAGTGAGGGACAGCACTCTGGAAACACCATATATTTT.

The genes are TRBV2 and TRBJ1-1, with a weak D call TRBD1 (6 bases). The CDR3 length is 11 residues. Germline V gene sequence: CDR1 SNHLY, CDR2 FYNNEI. V was trimmed by 4 bases and J by 11 bases, leaving 11 bases between them. CDR3 DNA: TGTGCCAGCAGTGGGCGGACAGAGGCTTTCTTT. This encodes CASSGRTEAFF.

The V gene is TRBV3-1 (or the pseudogene TRBV3-2), the J gene TRBJ1-2, with D unclear. V was clipped by 1 base and J by 5 bases, with 5 bases between them. Per germline, CDR1 LGHDT and CDR2 YNNKEL (reference sequence). There are 12 residues in the CDR3. The CDR3 region is CASSQGPYGYTF. CDR3 nucleotides: TGTGCCAGCAGCCAAGGTCCATATGGCTACACCTTC.

The sample holds one count of this clone. This chain joins TRBV9 and TRBJ2-2, with D tentatively TRBD1 (7 bases). This CDR3 region has 15 residues. The V end was cut by 5 bases, the J end by 0 bases, with 11 bases between. Germline assignment: CDR1 SGDLS and CDR2 YYNGEE. The CDR3 sequence: CASRGGTANTGELFF. The CDR3 nucleotides are TGTGCCAGCAGAGGGGGGACAGCGAACACCGGGGAGCTGTTTTTT. The whole variable domain, filled in from reference TRBV9 and TRBJ2-2, reads DSGVTQTPKHLITATGQRVTLRCSPRSGDLSVYWYQQSLDQGLQFLIQYYNGEERAKGNILERFSAQQFPDLHSELNLSSLELGDSALYFCASRGGTANTGELFFGEGSRLTVL.

This clone was detected a few times. The chain is built from TRBV5-6 and TRBJ1-1; TRBD1 is a possible D gene (6 bases). Trimming pared 5 bases from V and 3 bases from J, leaving 14 bases between. Per germline, CDR1 SGHDT and CDR2 YYEEEE. CDR3 length: 14 amino acids. This CDR3 is CASSRGARDTEAFF. Written as DNA, the CDR3 is TGTGCCAGCAGTCGGGGGGCACGGGACACTGAAGCTTTCTTT.

The chain combines TRBV6-5 with TRBJ1-1, with TRBD1 identical over 10 bases. CDR1 and CDR2 (germline): MNHEY, SVGAGI. The V and J ends lost 2 bases and 1 base, in that order; junction bases with no gene match: 1. The CDR3 covers 15 residues. Here the CDR3 reads CASSYGDRGNTEAFF. The DNA of the CDR3 is TGTGCCAGCAGTTACGGGGACAGGGGGAACACTGAAGCTTTCTTT.

The chain uses TRBV28 and TRBJ1-2, with a tentative D call TRBD1 (5 bases). V was pared by 5 bases and J by 4 bases, with 17 bases between. Germline CDR1 and CDR2: MDHEN and SYDVKM. The CDR3 runs 15 residues. The CDR3 spells CASSPSGGGGYGYTF. The CDR3 nucleotides are TGTGCCAGCAGTCCATCCGGGGGGGGTGGCTATGGCTACACCTTC.

CDR3 in DNA: TGTGCCAGCAGTGAACGGTACTCTGGGGCCAACGTCCTGACTTTC. Protein: CASSERYSGANVLTF. The J gene is TRBJ2-6, the V gene TRBV2; no clear D gene. Trimming took 2 bases from V and 0 from J, leaving 5 bases between them. The CDR3 covers 15 residues. Germline V lookup: CDR1 SNHLY, CDR2 FYNNEI.

This rearrangement joins TRBV2 to TRBJ2-2; 7 nucleotides agree with TRBD1. Germline loops: CDR1 SNHLY, CDR2 FYNNEI. V lost 8 bases, J lost 4 bases, and 4 bases stayed unmatched. This CDR3 spans 13 amino acids. The CDR3 sequence is CASSGQFTGELFF. CDR3 DNA sequence: TGTGCCAGCTCGGGACAGTTCACCGGGGAGCTGTTTTTT.

The chain uses TRBV18 and TRBJ2-1, with 7 nucleotides matching TRBD2. V was pared by 5 bases and J by 3 bases, with 1 base of the junction left unmatched. Germline V gene lookup returns CDR1 KGHSH and CDR2 LQKENI. This CDR3 has 13 amino acids. The CDR3 loop is CASSAGVYNEQFF. The DNA of the CDR3 is TGTGCCAGCTCAGCGGGAGTCTACAATGAGCAGTTCTTC.

The CDR3 loop is CASSLTGTYNEQFF. CDR3 DNA sequence: TGTGCCAGCAGCTTGACAGGGACCTACAATGAGCAGTTCTTC. This sequence joins TRBV5-5 and TRBJ2-1; the D gene is possibly TRBD1 (6 bases). V dropped 1 base and J dropped 2 bases, with 7 bases sitting between them. Germline V gene sequence: CDR1 SGHKS, CDR2 YYEKEE (reference sequence). The CDR3 is 14 residues long.

The J gene is TRBJ1-1, the V gene TRBV6-5, with 9 nucleotides matching TRBD1. V was pared by 7 bases and J by 6 bases, with 9 bases of the junction left unmatched. This CDR3 region has 14 residues. Germline CDR1 and CDR2: MNHEY and SVGAGI. The CDR3 nucleotides read TGTGCCAGCAACCCGGGACAGGGACGAGCTGAAGCTTTCTTT. This translates into CASNPGQGRAEAFF.

The chain has TRBV19 and TRBJ1-2, with TRBD1 as a possible D gene (6 bases). This CDR3 contains 14 residues. Per germline, CDR1 LNHDA and CDR2 SQIVND (reference sequence). Trimming took off 4 bases at V and 4 bases at J, with 13 bases between the two ends. The CDR3 DNA sequence: TGTGCCAGTAGTACCCCCGGCAGGGGCTATGGCTACACCTTC. Encoded protein: CASSTPGRGYGYTF. The full variable domain, rest sourced from reference TRBV19 and TRBJ1-2, is DGGITQSPKYLFRKEGQNVTLSCEQNLNHDAMYWYRQDPGQGLRLIYYSQIVNDFQKGDIAEGYSVSREKKESFPLTVTSAQKNPTAFYLCASSTPGRGYGYTFGSGTRLTVV.

The chain has TRBV7-9 and TRBJ1-2; weak D call: TRBD1 (6 bases). The CDR3 consists of 16 residues. Trimming removed 1 base at V and 2 bases at J, with 14 bases between. The germline V gene encodes CDR1 SEHNR and CDR2 FQNEAQ (reference sequence). In DNA, the CDR3 is TGTGCCAGCAGCTTAGAGACCTGGACAGAAAACTATGGCTACACCTTC. Protein sequence: CASSLETWTENYGYTF. Complete variable domain (other parts from reference TRBV7-9 and TRBJ1-2): DTGVSQNPRHKITKRGQNVTFRCDPISEHNRLYWYRQTLGQGPEFLTYFQNEAQLEKSRLLSDRFSAERPKGSFSTLEIQRTEQGDSAMYLCASSLETWTENYGYTFGSGTRLTVV.

The rearrangement uses TRBV18 and TRBJ1-2, with a weak D call TRBD1 (5 bases). Trimming cost V 3 bases and J 0 bases, with 14 bases left between them. The CDR3 runs 16 residues. CDR1 is KGHSH and CDR2 is LQKENI in the germline V gene. The CDR3, as DNA: TGTGCCAGCTCACCCGATGTTGGACAAGCTAACTATGGCTACACCTTC. Its protein product is CASSPDVGQANYGYTF.

This clone appeared once. The chain employs TRBV28 and TRBJ2-3; perhaps TRBD2 as D (6 bases). The CDR3 is 15 residues long. V lost 5 bases, J lost 1 base, and 13 bases lay in between. The germline V gene encodes CDR1 MDHEN and CDR2 SYDVKM. CDR3 coding DNA: TGTGCCAGCAGTAGGGACGGGAGAGGCACAGATACGCAGTATTTT. This gives the protein CASSRDGRGTDTQYF.

This rearrangement joins TRBV9 to TRBJ1-3, with 7 bases aligning to TRBD1. V lost 3 bases and J lost 2; bases outside the gene matches: 5. The CDR3 runs 15 residues. Germline V lookup: CDR1 SGDLS, CDR2 YYNGEE. The CDR3 bases are TGTGCCAGCAGCGAGGGGGCGGGCACTGGAAACACCATATATTTT. Protein product: CASSEGAGTGNTIYF.

The chain combines TRBV5-1 with TRBJ2-7; tentatively, D is TRBD1 (5 bases). Trimming left V 1 base short and J 0 bases short, with 8 bases between. There are 14 residues in the CDR3. Germline V gene sequence: CDR1 SGHRS, CDR2 YFSETQ. The CDR3 loop reads CASSLSTDSYEQYF. In DNA form, the CDR3 reads TGCGCCAGCAGCTTGTCGACAGACTCCTACGAGCAGTACTTC.